What follows is one TCR beta chain and its context. Original methodology: The assay estimated nucleated cells by amplifying reference gene primers. The protocol was immunoSEQ multiplex PCR, while the TCRdb copy is restricted to in-frame clones and leaves out a portion. The D gene and trimming were derived from the DNA, and the V and J assignments and clone size from that table. The data show around 100,000 clones, with under 85% seen just once and 24% held by the top ten. This sample was taken from a study of blood T cell repertoires in COVID-19. On the study more broadly: Some COVID-19 samples were acute and others convalescent; all came from the United States, Italy and Spain. PBMCs, B-cell-depleted T cells, or T cells were the source of the cDNA or gDNA that made up the material.

The V end was cut by 3 bases, the J end by 2 bases, with 14 bases between. The CDR3 covers 16 residues. Germline V lookup: CDR1 KGHSH, CDR2 LQKENI. The receptor comes from a human donor in a cohort sampled during active COVID-19. This rearrangement joins TRBV18 to TRBJ1-3; D gene uncertain. Sample: peripheral blood. DNA for the CDR3: TGTGCCAGCTCACCCCAGCGAGAGGGAACTGGAAACACCATATATTTT. Translated: CASSPQREGTGNTIYF.